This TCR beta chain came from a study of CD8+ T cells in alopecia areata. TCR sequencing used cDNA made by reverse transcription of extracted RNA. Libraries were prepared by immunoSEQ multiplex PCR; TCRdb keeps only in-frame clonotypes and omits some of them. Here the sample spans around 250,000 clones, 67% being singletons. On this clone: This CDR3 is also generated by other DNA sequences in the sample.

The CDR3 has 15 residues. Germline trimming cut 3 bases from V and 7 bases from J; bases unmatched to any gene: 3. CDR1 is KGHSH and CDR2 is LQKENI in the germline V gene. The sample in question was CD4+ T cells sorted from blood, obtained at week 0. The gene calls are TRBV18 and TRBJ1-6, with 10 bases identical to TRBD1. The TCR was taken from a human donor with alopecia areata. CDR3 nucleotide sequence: TGTGCCAGCTCACCTCCGGGACAGGGGAATTCACCCCTCCACTTT. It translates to CASSPPGQGNSPLHF.